These 4 T cell receptor beta chains came from one sample sequenced in a study of blood T cell repertoires in COVID-19. TCRdb's table, derived via immunoSEQ multiplex PCR, lists solely in-frame clones and lacks some. Altogether fewer than 200,000 clones are present, approximately 90% being singletons, with the ten largest covering roughly 6%. The sequencing input was peripheral blood. The receptor set was obtained from a man aged 35-49 years with active or convalescent COVID-19.

This rearrangement joins TRBV27 to TRBJ2-7, with TRBD1 matching 9 bases. CDR3 length: 14 residues. CDR1 and CDR2 from the germline V gene are MNHEY and SMNVEV (reference sequence). V dropped 4 bases and J dropped 6; count of bases not matched to a gene: 7. CDR3 DNA sequence: TGTGCCAGCAGTTGGGGGGGGACAGGGAGCGAGCAGTACTTC. Translation gives CASSWGGTGSEQYF.

The rearrangement links TRBV7-9 to TRBJ2-5, with D possibly being TRBD1 (5 bases). This CDR3 comprises 13 residues. In germline, CDR1 is SEHNR, CDR2 FQNEAQ (reference sequence). Deletions cut 5 bases from V and 2 bases from J, with 9 bases between. The DNA of the CDR3 is TGTGCCAGCAGCCGACAGATACAAGAGACCCAGTACTTC. It specifies CASSRQIQETQYF.

The V and J genes are TRBV6-6 and TRBJ2-4; 14 bases are shared with TRBD2. After removal of 5 bases from V and 0 bases from J, the junction contained 6 bases not matched to a gene. The V gene's germline CDR1 is MNHNY and CDR2 SVGAGI (reference sequence). This CDR3 is 18 amino acids long. The CDR3 DNA is TGTGCCAGCAGTCGGACTAGCGGGGGGTTAACAGCCAAAAACATTCAGTACTTC. Protein: CASSRTSGGLTAKNIQYF.

The chain has TRBV28 and TRBJ2-7, with 9 nucleotides matching TRBD2. The J segment lost 5 bases and the V segment lost 5 bases, leaving 7 bases of the junction unmatched. The CDR3 length is 14 residues. Germline loops: CDR1 MDHEN, CDR2 SYDVKM. Here the CDR3 DNA reads TGTGCCAGCAGTGGTAGCGGGAGTTCCCACGAGCAGTACTTC. Translating it yields CASSGSGSSHEQYF. Using reference TRBV28 and TRBJ2-7 for the parts outside the CDR3, the full variable domain is DVKVTQSSRYLVKRTGEKVFLECVQDMDHENMFWYRQDPGLGLRLIYFSYDVKMKEKGDIPEGYSVSREKKERFSLILESASTNQTSMYLCASSGSGSSHEQYFGPGTRLTVT.